Listed here are 9 T cell receptor beta chains from one sample, sequenced in a study of vaccination effects on CD4 cells after COVID-19. Data came from immunoSEQ multiplex PCR; TCRdb stores just in-frame clones and leaves some out. In the table there are approximately 54,000 clones, roughly 76% of which are singletons. These TCRs are of unknown antigen specificity. Under the ViraFEST assay, PBMC were stimulated with viral peptide pools so that antigen-specific CD4+ T cells expanded. Sequencing was performed afterwards. Investigators separated out CD4+ T cells once around nine days of culture had passed. This specimen was CD4+ T cells from PBMCs cultured with HCoV-229E spike peptides, taken before COVID-19 vaccination. These receptors came from a human donor who received a COVID-19 vaccine.

This clone was seen more than once but under ten times. The chain links TRBV19 to TRBJ1-6; possibly TRBD1 for D (6 bases). The CDR3 sequence is 13 residues long. The V gene's germline CDR1 is LNHDA and CDR2 SQIVND (reference sequence). Trimming took off 8 bases at V and 6 bases at J, with 11 bases between the two ends. CDR3 DNA sequence: TGTGCCAGTCACCGGGACATTAATTCACCCCTCCACTTT. This encodes CASHRDINSPLHF.

This clone was seen only a few times. The rearrangement links TRBV4-1 to TRBJ1-4; D call uncertain. CDR1 is MGHRA and CDR2 is YSYEKL in the germline V gene. Trimming removed 1 base from V and 4 bases from J, with 13 bases in between. CDR3 length equals 16 residues. The DNA for the CDR3 is TGCGCCAGCAGCCAAGTCTCTCTAGACCGTAATGAAAAACTGTTTTTT. It is translated as CASSQVSLDRNEKLFF.

V is TRBV28 and J is TRBJ1-3; no clear D gene. The V end lost 6 bases, the J end lost 4 bases, and 10 bases lay between the germline ends. The V gene's germline CDR1 is MDHEN and CDR2 SYDVKM. This CDR3 has 13 amino acids. The CDR3 region is CASSRSNGNTIYF. In nucleotides, the CDR3 is TGTGCCAGCAGCCGAAGTAACGGAAACACCATATATTTT.

This rearrangement joins TRBV19 to TRBJ1-1, with D possibly being TRBD1 (5 bases). Germline CDR1 reads LNHDA; CDR2 reads SQIVND (reference sequence). V was pared by 4 bases and J by 8 bases, with 20 bases between. This CDR3 is built from 15 residues. The DNA of the CDR3 is TGTGCCAGTAGTAAGGTCCTCGGGACCAAGCGGGAAGCTTTCTTT. Amino acid sequence: CASSKVLGTKREAFF.

Concerning this clone itself: The sample contains more than one DNA sequence encoding this CDR3. The genes are TRBV14 and TRBJ2-2; D is possibly TRBD1 or TRBD2 (6 bases each). The ends were cut back, 4 bases at V and 8 bases at J, with 17 bases in the middle. Germline V gene data show CDR1 as SGHDN and CDR2 as FVKESK. The CDR3 totals 15 residues. The CDR3 here is CASSPRIGGPGELFF. CDR3 in DNA: TGTGCCAGCAGCCCGAGGATCGGGGGCCCGGGGGAGCTGTTTTTT.

The chain links TRBV6-1 to TRBJ1-1; D uncertain. The CDR3 is 14 residues long. V lost 3 bases to trimming and J lost 5 bases, with 13 bases between them. Germline CDR1 MNHNS, CDR2 SASEGT. The CDR3 loop reads CASSDTPRRTEAFF. The CDR3 DNA sequence: TGTGCCAGCAGTGATACCCCTCGGAGGACTGAAGCTTTCTTT.

The V and J genes are TRBV10-2 and TRBJ2-3; TRBD1 agrees at 7 bases. Germline values: CDR1 WSHSY, CDR2 SAAADI. The CDR3 is made up of 16 amino acids. V dropped 3 bases and J dropped 0; count of bases not matched to a gene: 6. The CDR3 nucleotides read TGCGCCAGCAGTGACGCACAGGGGTCAAGCACAGATACGCAGTATTTT. Translating gives CASSDAQGSSTDTQYF.

CDR3 residues: CASSAQGQGNSPLHF. CDR3 bases: TGTGCCAGCAGTGCCCAGGGACAGGGGAATTCACCCCTCCACTTT. The chain carries TRBV6-6 and TRBJ1-6; 10 nucleotides line up with TRBD1. Germline trimming cut 5 bases from V and 7 bases from J; bases unmatched to any gene: 5. Germline-derived CDR1 and CDR2 are MNHNY and SVGAGI (reference sequence). The CDR3 consists of 15 residues.

The chain combines TRBV2 with TRBJ1-5; D ambiguous. CDR1 SNHLY and CDR2 FYNNEI come from the germline V gene. Trimming stripped 3 bases from V and 3 bases from J, with 12 bases between. The CDR3 loop spans 15 amino acids. The CDR3 is CASSELGQPNQPQHF. CDR3 sequence (DNA): TGTGCCAGCAGTGAGCTTGGTCAGCCCAATCAGCCCCAGCATTTT.